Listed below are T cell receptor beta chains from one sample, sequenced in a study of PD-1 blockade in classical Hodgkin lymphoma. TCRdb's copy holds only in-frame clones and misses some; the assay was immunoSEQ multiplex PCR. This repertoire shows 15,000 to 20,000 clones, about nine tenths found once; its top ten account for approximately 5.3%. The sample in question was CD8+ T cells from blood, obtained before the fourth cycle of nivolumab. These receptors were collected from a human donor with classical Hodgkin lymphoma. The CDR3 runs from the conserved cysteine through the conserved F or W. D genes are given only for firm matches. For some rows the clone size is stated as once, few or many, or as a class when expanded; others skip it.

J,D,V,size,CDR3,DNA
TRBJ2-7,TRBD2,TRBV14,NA,CASNILAGGPEQYF,TGTGCCAGCAACATACTAGCGGGAGGGCCCGAGCAGTACTTC
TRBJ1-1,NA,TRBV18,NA,CASSPPPALEAFF,TGTGCCAGCTCACCACCTCCGGCCCTTGAAGCTTTCTTT
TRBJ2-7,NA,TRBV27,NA,CASRDDYEQYF,TGTGCCAGCAGGGACGACTACGAGCAGTACTTC
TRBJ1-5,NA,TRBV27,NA,CASSLSPQNQPQHF,TGTGCCAGCAGTTTAAGCCCGCAAAATCAGCCCCAGCATTTT
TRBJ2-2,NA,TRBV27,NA,CASSLPREGNVVGGELFF,TGTGCCAGCAGTTTACCGCGCGAGGGCAATGTCGTCGGCGGGGAGCTGTTTTTT
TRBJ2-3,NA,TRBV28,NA,CASSYPDTQYF,TGTGCCAGCAGTTACCCAGATACGCAGTATTTT
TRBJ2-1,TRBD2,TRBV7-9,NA,CASSFRAGDPSNEQFF,TGTGCCAGCAGCTTCCGAGCGGGAGATCCCTCCAATGAGCAGTTCTTC
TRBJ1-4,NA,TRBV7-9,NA,CASRQDPPDSTNEKLFF,TGTGCCAGCAGGCAAGACCCCCCGGACTCAACTAATGAAAAACTGTTTTTT
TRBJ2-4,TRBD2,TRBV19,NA,CASSMGGRGLVKNIQYF,TGTGCCAGTAGTATGGGCGGGCGGGGGTTGGTCAAAAACATTCAGTACTTC
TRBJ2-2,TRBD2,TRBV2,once,CASSKKGTSGSATGELFF,TGTGCCAGCAGCAAGAAAGGGACTAGCGGGAGTGCCACCGGGGAGCTGTTTTTT
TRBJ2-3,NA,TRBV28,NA,CASSLAGILADTQYF,TGTGCCAGCAGTTTAGCAGGGATATTGGCAGATACGCAGTATTTT
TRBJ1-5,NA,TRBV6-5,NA,CASSYGHYQPQHF,TGTGCCAGCAGTTATGGCCATTATCAGCCCCAGCATTTT
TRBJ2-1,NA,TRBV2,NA,CASSISRLGGREQFF,TGTGCCAGCAGTATTTCGCGTCTAGGGGGGCGCGAGCAGTTCTTC
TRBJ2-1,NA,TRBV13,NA,CASSFGSTYNEQFF,TGTGCCAGCAGCTTCGGGTCAACCTACAATGAGCAGTTCTTC
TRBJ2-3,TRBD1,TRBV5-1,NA,CASSDPGQGTHTQYF,TGCGCCAGCAGCGATCCGGGACAGGGGACCCATACGCAGTATTTT
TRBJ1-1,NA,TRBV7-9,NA,CASRLVGRAFF,TGTGCCAGCAGACTAGTAGGGAGGGCTTTCTTT
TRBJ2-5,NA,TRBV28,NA,CASSYQGETKETQYF,TGTGCCAGCAGCTACCAAGGAGAAACCAAAGAGACCCAGTACTTC
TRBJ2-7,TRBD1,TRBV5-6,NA,CASSWGTGDYEQYF,TGTGCCAGCAGCTGGGGGACAGGCGACTACGAGCAGTACTTC
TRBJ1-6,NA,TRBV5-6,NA,CASIGRDYNSPLHF,TGTGCCAGCATTGGCAGGGACTATAATTCACCCCTCCACTTT
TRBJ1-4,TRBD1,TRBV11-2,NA,CASSLDGGGNNEKLFF,TGTGCCAGCAGCTTAGATGGAGGGGGCAACAATGAAAAACTGTTTTTT
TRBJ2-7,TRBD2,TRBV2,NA,CASRWAGASNEQYF,TGTGCCAGCAGGTGGGCGGGAGCGAGCAACGAGCAGTACTTC
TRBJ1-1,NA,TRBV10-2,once,CASSERKNGWGGAFF,TGCGCCAGCAGTGAGCGAAAAAATGGGTGGGGGGGAGCTTTCTTT
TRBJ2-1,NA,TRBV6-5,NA,CASSYQGLGLDEQFF,TGTGCCAGCAGTTATCAAGGGTTAGGTCTGGATGAGCAGTTCTTC
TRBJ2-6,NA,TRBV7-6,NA,CASSFPMDDNFSGANVLTF,TGTGCCAGCAGCTTCCCCATGGACGACAACTTCTCTGGGGCCAACGTCCTGACTTTC
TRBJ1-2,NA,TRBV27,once,CASSLSAGAYGYTF,TGTGCCAGCAGTTTGTCCGCAGGGGCCTATGGCTACACCTTC
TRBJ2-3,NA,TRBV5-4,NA,CASSLVPGKGTDTQYF,TGTGCCAGCAGCTTGGTTCCGGGGAAGGGGACAGATACGCAGTATTTT
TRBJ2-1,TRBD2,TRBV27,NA,CASSLYRSGALNEQFF,TGTGCCAGCAGTTTATATCGTAGCGGGGCCCTCAATGAGCAGTTCTTC
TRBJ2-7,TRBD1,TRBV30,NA,CAWSEGQGIYEQYF,TGTGCCTGGAGTGAGGGACAGGGGATCTACGAGCAGTACTTC
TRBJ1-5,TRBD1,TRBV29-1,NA,CSAGQGNQPQHF,TGCAGCGCCGGACAGGGCAATCAGCCCCAGCATTTT
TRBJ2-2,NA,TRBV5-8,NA,CASSFGLGGELFF,TGTGCCAGCAGCTTCGGCCTGGGCGGGGAGCTGTTTTTT
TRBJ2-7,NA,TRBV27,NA,CASSVTGDFIYEQYF,TGTGCCAGCAGTGTTACAGGAGATTTCATCTACGAGCAGTACTTC
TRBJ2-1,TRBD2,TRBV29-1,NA,CSGFSGSAVNEQFF,TGCAGCGGATTTAGCGGGAGTGCCGTTAATGAGCAGTTCTTC
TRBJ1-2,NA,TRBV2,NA,CASSEAYTGPANYGYTF,TGTGCCAGCAGTGAAGCTTATACAGGTCCGGCTAACTATGGCTACACCTTC
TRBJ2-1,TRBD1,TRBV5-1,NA,CASSGDRYSYNEQFF,TGCGCCAGCAGCGGGGACAGGTACTCCTACAATGAGCAGTTCTTC
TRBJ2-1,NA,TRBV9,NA,CASSVTGNYNEQFF,TGTGCCAGCAGCGTAACAGGGAACTACAATGAGCAGTTCTTC
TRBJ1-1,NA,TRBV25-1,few,CASSHRNTEAFF,TGTGCCAGCAGCCACAGGAACACTGAAGCTTTCTTT
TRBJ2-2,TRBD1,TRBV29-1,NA,CSVGLPNRGLSGELFF,TGCAGCGTCGGGCTGCCGAACAGGGGGCTGAGCGGGGAGCTGTTTTTT
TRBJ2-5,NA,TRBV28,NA,CASSLAYMGETQYF,TGTGCCAGCAGTTTAGCCTATATGGGGGAGACCCAGTACTTC
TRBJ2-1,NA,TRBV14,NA,CASSPTRYNEQFF,TGTGCCAGCAGCCCGACTAGATACAATGAGCAGTTCTTC
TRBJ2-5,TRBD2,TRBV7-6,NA,CASSLIFPSGQETQYF,TGTGCCAGCAGCTTAATTTTTCCTAGCGGCCAAGAGACCCAGTACTTC